These 20 T cell receptor beta chains were all obtained from the same sample, sequenced in a study of blood T cells in healthy people across ages. Next came a second PCR, run for about 6 to 11 cycles, which used a sample-barcoded 5' primer along with a J-beta primer mix. MiXCR, applied by TCRdb to the 5' RACE reads, yields one record per CDR3 protein. This sample has 800,000 or so distinct CDR3 sequences, with around 25% found just once. These data also featured in a second study, about T cells of mothers and their children.

Input material: blood. The receptors derive from a boy under 18 in good health.

This sequence joins TRBV30 and TRBJ2-6; D gene uncertain. Trimming cost V 0 bases and J 4 bases, with 7 bases left between them. The CDR3 is 14 amino acids. Per the germline V gene, CDR1 is GTSNPN and CDR2 is SVGIG (reference sequence). The CDR3 protein is CAWSVPRGANVLTF. The CDR3, as DNA: TGTGCCTGGAGTGTACCCCGGGGGGCCAACGTCCTGACTTTC.

This clonotype was counted only a few times. This chain connects TRBV4-3 to TRBJ2-5; 8 bases match TRBD2. The CDR3 runs 15 residues. Trimming removed 4 bases from V and 4 bases from J; junction bases left unmatched: 8. CDR1 and CDR2 (germline): LGHNA, YSLEER. This CDR3 reads CASSPDGGAGETQYF. The CDR3 bases are TGCGCCAGCAGCCCCGACGGGGGGGCCGGAGAGACCCAGTACTTC.

The V gene is TRBV28, the J gene TRBJ2-7, with D unresolved. Deletions cut 6 bases from V and 3 bases from J, with 18 bases between. CDR1 is MDHEN and CDR2 is SYDVKM in the germline V gene. CDR3 length: 15 amino acids. This CDR3 is CASRPLGRLDYEQYF. In DNA form, the CDR3 reads TGTGCCAGCAGACCTTTGGGCCGATTGGACTACGAGCAGTACTTC.

This clonotype was observed a handful of times. This sequence joins TRBV11-2 and TRBJ1-5, with D hard to call. Trimming left V 5 bases short and J 4 bases short, with 15 bases between. The CDR3 has 15 residues. Germline CDR1 is SGHAT and CDR2 is FQNNGV. This CDR3 reads CASSPGLLGNQPQHF. For the CDR3, the DNA is TGTGCCAGCAGCCCAGGACTCCTGGGGAATCAGCCCCAGCATTTT.

This chain connects TRBV5-1 to TRBJ2-1; D is unclear. Germline V lookup: CDR1 SGHRS, CDR2 YFSETQ. Trimming cost V 2 bases and J 4 bases, with 13 bases left between them. This CDR3 spans 15 amino acids. CDR3: CASSLDAQSYNEQFF. The CDR3 region has the DNA TGCGCCAGCAGCTTAGACGCACAATCTTACAATGAGCAGTTCTTC.

The chain uses TRBV10-3 and TRBJ2-5; 8 bases are shared with TRBD2. The CDR3 extends over 18 amino acids. The ends lost 0 bases at V and 3 bases at J; junction bases unmatched: 12. The V gene's germline CDR1 is ENHRY and CDR2 SYGVKD. Written as DNA, the CDR3 is TGTGCCATCAGTGAGTCGAAATTGACTAGCGAGGAAAAAGAGACCCAGTACTTC. It is translated as CAISESKLTSEEKETQYF.

This clonotype was picked up a small number of times. An end of the junction differs from the germline gene, which may be a read error. This sequence joins TRBV16 and TRBJ2-7, with D maybe TRBD1 (6 bases). Germline CDR1 KGHSY, CDR2 FQNENV. This CDR3 has 15 residues. The CDR3 DNA is TGTGCCAGCACCCCCAACAGGGCCAGGTCCTACGAGCAGTACTTT. It specifies CASTPNRARSYEQYF.

The chain couples TRBV5-1 to TRBJ1-4; TRBD1 aligns across 8 bases. Germline V CDR1 and CDR2: SGHRS, YFSETQ. V trimming: 4 bases; J trimming: 8 bases; junction bases outside the gene matches: 7. This CDR3 region has 14 residues. The CDR3 protein is CASSRTGLDEKLFF. The CDR3 nucleotides read TGCGCCAGCAGCCGGACAGGGTTAGACGAAAAACTGTTTTTT. The whole variable domain, remainder taken from reference TRBV5-1 and TRBJ1-4, is KAGVTQTPRYLIKTRGQQVTLSCSPISGHRSVSWYQQTPGQGLQFLFEYFSETQRNKGNFPGRFSGRQFSNSRSEMNVSTLELGDSALYLCASSRTGLDEKLFFGSGTQLSVL.

The chain carries TRBV29-1 and TRBJ2-5; D unresolved. The end of the DNA is better explained by TRBJ2-1, so the J call may be wrong. This CDR3 is 10 amino acids long. In germline, CDR1 is SQVTM, CDR2 ANQGSEA. CDR3 sequence reads: CSVDFNEQFF. CDR3 bases: TGCAGCGTTGACTTCAATGAGCAGTTCTTC.

This clonotype was seen more than once but under ten times. Here the CDR3 reads CASSLDTMNTEAFF. The CDR3 DNA sequence: TGTGCCAGCAGTCTAGACACCATGAACACTGAAGCTTTCTTT. J is TRBJ1-1 and V is TRBV6-5; D not certain. Trimming pared 5 bases from V and 0 bases from J, leaving 10 bases between. The CDR3 contains 14 residues. Per the germline V gene, CDR1 is MNHEY and CDR2 is SVGAGI.

This clonotype has only a few counts. The rearrangement uses TRBV3-1 and TRBJ2-5; 11 bases align to TRBD1. The trim removed 6 bases at V and 0 bases at J, leaving 3 bases unmatched. Germline loops: CDR1 LGHDT, CDR2 YNNKEL (reference sequence). This CDR3 region has 15 residues. The CDR3 reads CASSLDRGHQETQYF. The CDR3 DNA reads as TGTGCCAGCAGTCTGGACAGGGGGCACCAAGAGACCCAGTACTTC.

This clonotype was counted a few times. No conserved phenylalanine or tryptophan ends this CDR3, so it is likely a read error. This chain links TRBV29-1 with TRBJ1-1; D is possibly TRBD1 (5 bases). The germline V gene encodes CDR1 SQVTM and CDR2 ANQGSEA. The CDR3 covers 13 residues. Trimming pared 6 bases from V and 0 bases from J, leaving 11 bases between. Here the CDR3 reads CSVYRPLNTEAFL. The DNA for the CDR3 is TGCAGCGTATACAGGCCTTTGAACACTGAAGCTTTCCTT.

This clonotype was counted only a few times. The chain joins TRBV10-3 to TRBJ1-5; D possibly corresponds to TRBD1 (5 bases). The ends were cut back, 3 bases at V and 7 bases at J, with 16 bases in the middle. Germline lookup yields CDR1 ENHRY and CDR2 SYGVKD. CDR3 length: 15 amino acids. As DNA, the CDR3 is TGTGCCATCAGTGACCATAAACAGGCAGGGCAGCCCCAGCATTTT. Translated: CAISDHKQAGQPQHF.

This chain links TRBV12-3 or TRBV12-4 with TRBJ2-1, with D perhaps given as TRBD1 or TRBD2 (5 bases each). V lost 1 base and J 5 bases, leaving 18 bases between the germline ends. The CDR3 is made up of 17 amino acids. The CDR3 loop is CASSLGSWGPENNEQFF. CDR3 sequence (DNA): TGTGCCAGCAGTTTAGGTTCTTGGGGACCAGAAAACAATGAGCAGTTCTTC.

The rearrangement joins TRBV6-1 to TRBJ2-5; either TRBD1 or TRBD2 may fit D (5 bases each). The J call may not be correct, given that the DNA end is closer to TRBJ2-1. This CDR3 is built from 14 residues. CDR1 MNHNS and CDR2 SASEGT come from the germline V gene. The CDR3: CASSEGRAMSLQFF. The CDR3 DNA follows: TGTGCCAGCAGTGAGGGACGGGCAATGAGTCTGCAGTTCTTC.

The chain is built from TRBV6-5 and TRBJ2-7, with 11 bases that match TRBD2. Trimming took 5 bases from V and 0 from J; bases not matched to a gene: 3. The CDR3 covers 15 residues. In germline, CDR1 is MNHEY, CDR2 SVGAGI. CDR3: CASSTTSGSSYEQYF. CDR3 DNA: TGTGCCAGCAGTACCACTAGCGGGAGCTCCTACGAGCAGTACTTC.

This clonotype was observed a few times. V is TRBV6-1 and J is TRBJ2-1; TRBD2 matches at 7 bases. The V segment lost 4 bases and the J segment 1 base; nucleotides outside the gene matches: 4. CDR3 length: 15 amino acids. Germline V gene data show CDR1 as MNHNS and CDR2 as SASEGT. The CDR3 is CASSVGRESYNEQFF. CDR3 in DNA: TGTGCCAGCAGTGTAGGGCGGGAGTCCTACAATGAGCAGTTCTTC.

V gene TRBV20-1 combines with J gene TRBJ1-1; weak D call: TRBD1 (5 bases). This CDR3 has 18 residues. Germline V gives CDR1 DFQATT, CDR2 SNEGSKA (reference sequence). Trimming took 1 base from V and 9 from J, leaving 30 bases between them. The CDR3 coding sequence is TGCAGTGCTAGAGTGTCGGGGGAGGGAGGACGGTCTAGGGGCAAAGCTTTCTTT. This translates into CSARVSGEGGRSRGKAFF.

V usage is TRBV7-2 and J usage is TRBJ2-3; the D gene is possibly TRBD2 (6 bases). V was clipped by 4 bases and J by 1 base, with 15 bases between them. The V gene's germline CDR1 is SGHTA and CDR2 FQGNSA. This CDR3 has 16 residues. The CDR3 protein is CASSSRLGGGTDTQYF. The CDR3, as DNA: TGTGCCAGCAGCTCCCGCTTGGGGGGAGGCACAGATACGCAGTATTTT.

The chain uses TRBV29-1 and TRBJ2-3; D is uncertain. Germline loops: CDR1 SQVTM, CDR2 ANQGSEA. This CDR3 region has 14 residues. V lost 6 bases, J lost 3 bases, and 16 bases lay in between. CDR3: CSVPLKGVTDTQYF. The CDR3 coding sequence is TGCAGCGTGCCCCTAAAAGGAGTTACAGATACGCAGTATTTT.